The clone carrying this T cell receptor (beta chain) turned up a few times. What it recognizes is unknown. TCRdb used MiXCR to reprocess the 5' RACE reads, holding one entry per CDR3 protein. The sample has tens of thousands of distinct CDR3 sequences, almost 8% seen once; the top ten hold roughly two fifths. These data come from a study of T cells after yellow fever vaccination. The study's findings and limits: It was a weaker secondary response, yet one that peaked faster, at day 5 versus 15. Sorted repertoires could include abundant contaminating clonotypes from bulk cells.

This CDR3 contains 15 residues. Germline V gene sequence: CDR1 SGHNT, CDR2 YENEEA. Germline trimming cut 5 bases from V and 5 bases from J; bases unmatched to any gene: 6. This chain joins TRBV11-3 and TRBJ2-5, with 12 bases matching TRBD2. The origin of this receptor is a man aged 30-40 years who received the YFV17D yellow fever vaccine. The material sequenced was CD8+ T cells sorted from PBMCs, taken on the day of the yellow fever booster vaccination. DNA of the CDR3: TGTGCCAGCAGCCCAGGACTAGCGGGATGGGAGACCCAGTACTTC. Translating gives CASSPGLAGWETQYF.